This is a list of T cell receptor beta chains from one sample in a study of monozygotic twins with inflammatory bowel disease. TCRdb re-analyzed the 5' RACE reads; it lists each CDR3 protein once, without DNA. Its clone listing holds 300,000 to 400,000 distinct CDR3 sequences. The material sequenced was blood. The receptors were gathered from a human donor with ulcerative colitis or Crohn's disease, or a healthy co-twin of an affected twin (not recorded which). Each CDR3 is given with its conserved first and last residue. The size of a clone is reported for some rows only, either as once, few or many, or as a class for expanded clones.

>TRBV24-1|TRBJ2-7|NA
CATSDDGTKQYF
>TRBV7-7|TRBJ2-5|NA
CASSFDGRQETQYF
>TRBV29-1|TRBJ2-7|NA
CSVGTSGGDFFSYEQYF
>TRBV6-4|TRBJ2-3|medium-sized
CASSSSASGGGADTQYF
>TRBV3-1|TRBJ2-2|NA
CASSQDMTVTLNTGELFF
>TRBV12-3/TRBV12-4|TRBJ2-3|NA
CASSRMGQGADTQYF
>TRBV7-9|TRBJ1-2|NA
CASSLSGTAASNYGYTF
>TRBV5-1|TRBJ2-1|NA
CASSPDGTSNGEQFF
>TRBV4-1|TRBJ2-3|NA
CASSQDPTSGSYSDTQYF
>TRBV7-2|TRBJ2-1|NA
CASSRGLEQFF
>TRBV2|TRBJ2-5|NA
CASGGSSGQGLETQYF
>TRBV2|TRBJ2-7|NA
CASSTSGDSYEQYF
>TRBV7-9|TRBJ2-3|NA
CASTSAGTRTDTQYF
>TRBV12-3/TRBV12-4|TRBJ2-7|NA
CASSFKGDYEQYF
>TRBV28|TRBJ2-3|NA
CASSWGRTSGDTDTQYF
>TRBV18|TRBJ1-4|NA
CASSLQGARGNEKLFF
>TRBV11-3|TRBJ2-4|NA
CASSLDWQGAIGDIQYF
>TRBV12-3/TRBV12-4|TRBJ1-2|NA
CASTPGQSFYGYTF
>TRBV27|TRBJ1-1|NA
CASSPVAGGALKNTEAFF
>TRBV5-1|TRBJ2-1|NA
CASSLFGPGTETYNEQFF
>TRBV20-1|TRBJ1-5|NA
CSATKGVDQPQHF
>TRBV24-1|TRBJ2-1|NA
CATSDYRFYNEQFF
>TRBV27|TRBJ2-5|NA
CASSLSSGLADPRWETQYF
>TRBV3-1|TRBJ1-6|NA
CASNSYNSPLHF
>TRBV5-1|TRBJ1-2|NA
CASSLDRTYGYTF
>TRBV20-1|TRBJ2-3|NA
CSALKGGATDTQYF
>TRBV27|TRBJ1-1|NA
CASSSGDRLNTEAFF
>TRBV20-1|TRBJ2-3|NA
CSARGLAGVAQYF
>TRBV27|TRBJ2-5|NA
CASRLTGGRETQYF
>TRBV29-1|TRBJ1-2|NA
CSFTVPGAFSAQNYGYTF
>TRBV5-1|TRBJ2-3|NA
CASSQTDSRTDTQYF
>TRBV27|TRBJ2-5|NA
CASSFGQGETQYF